One sample yielded the 21 T cell receptor beta chains listed below, sequenced in a study of cytotoxic CD8 clonotypes in ibrutinib-treated CLL. Here immunoSEQ multiplex PCR was the method, and the copy in TCRdb shows in-frame clones only, minus some. The top ten clones hold more than 35% of a sample with tens of thousands of clones, around four fifths of them seen once. Sequencing was performed on PBMCs, taken after 24 months of ibrutinib treatment. The source is a human donor with chronic lymphocytic leukemia.

The gene calls are TRBV7-9 and TRBJ2-1; D gene ambiguous. Trimming left V 5 bases short and J 6 bases short, with 8 bases between. The CDR3 runs to 12 residues. From germline, CDR1 is SEHNR and CDR2 FQNEAQ (reference sequence). Here the CDR3 DNA reads TGTGCCAGCAGCCCCGGTTCCAATGAGCAGTTCTTC. It codes for CASSPGSNEQFF. The complete variable domain, with remaining parts taken from reference TRBV7-9 and TRBJ2-1, reads DTGVSQNPRHKITKRGQNVTFRCDPISEHNRLYWYRQTLGQGPEFLTYFQNEAQLEKSRLLSDRFSAERPKGSFSTLEIQRTEQGDSAMYLCASSPGSNEQFFGPGTRLTVL.

There are a few counts of this clone. The chain employs TRBV14 and TRBJ1-3; a weak D match, TRBD1 (5 bases). The length of the CDR3 is 15 residues. The germline V and J ends were trimmed by 4 bases and 0 bases, with 10 bases remaining between them. The germline CDR1 and CDR2 sequences are SGHDN and FVKESK. CDR3 amino acids: CASSLRQSSGNTIYF. For the CDR3, the DNA is TGTGCCAGCAGCCTTAGACAGAGCTCTGGAAACACCATATATTTT.

The genes are TRBV7-3 and TRBJ2-5; 13 bases align to TRBD2. This CDR3 has 16 residues. Per the germline V gene, CDR1 is SGHTA and CDR2 is FQGTGA. V was clipped by 5 bases and J by 7 bases; unmatched bases: 10. As DNA, the CDR3 is TGTGCCAGCAGCCAAATCTCCGGGACTAGCGGGACGACCCAGTACTTC. It is translated as CASSQISGTSGTTQYF.

V gene TRBV29-1 combines with J gene TRBJ1-3, with D tentatively TRBD1 (5 bases). V lost 7 bases and J 2 bases, leaving 15 bases between the germline ends. The CDR3 runs 14 residues. CDR1 SQVTM and CDR2 ANQGSEA come from the germline V gene. CDR3 sequence (DNA): TGCAGCGCCATCCTTGGAGGGGCTGGAAACACCATATATTTT. It translates to CSAILGGAGNTIYF.

This clone was seen a handful of times. The chain has TRBV6-5 and TRBJ1-1; possibly TRBD1 for D (5 bases). V lost 3 bases and J lost 0, with 14 bases in between. Germline CDR1 MNHEY, CDR2 SVGAGI. This CDR3 has 16 amino acids. DNA of the CDR3: TGTGCCAGCAGTTATCAGGGCCCCGCGATGAACACTGAAGCTTTCTTT. Residues: CASSYQGPAMNTEAFF.

The genes are TRBV4-1 and TRBJ2-2; the D is unclear. The CDR3 covers 14 residues. V gave up 0 bases and J gave up 6 bases, with 8 bases separating them. Germline V gene data show CDR1 as MGHRA and CDR2 as YSYEKL. As DNA, the CDR3 is TGCGCCAGCAGCCAAGAGGAAGTCCCCGGGGAGCTGTTTTTT. It yields the protein CASSQEEVPGELFF.

J is TRBJ2-5 and V is TRBV6-5; D may match TRBD1 or TRBD2 (5 bases each). Trimming removed 2 bases at V and 4 bases at J, with 11 bases between. CDR3 length: 14 amino acids. Per the germline V gene, CDR1 is MNHEY and CDR2 is SVGAGI. The CDR3 DNA sequence: TGTGCCAGCAGTTACGATACGGGGCGAGAGACCCAGTACTTC. Translating it yields CASSYDTGRETQYF.

This chain uses TRBV28 with TRBJ1-2; TRBD1 might be the D (6 bases). The CDR3 runs 12 residues. Germline-derived CDR1 and CDR2 are MDHEN and SYDVKM. The ends were cut back, 2 bases at V and 8 bases at J, with 9 bases in the middle. CDR3 sequence: CASSLGTGGYTF. The CDR3, as DNA: TGTGCCAGCAGTTTAGGTACAGGGGGCTACACCTTC.

The table lists this clone with a count of one. The rearrangement links TRBV5-8 to TRBJ1-2; the D is unclear. Trimming pared 3 bases from V and 6 bases from J, leaving 15 bases between. Germline values: CDR1 SGHTS, CDR2 YDEGEE. This CDR3 is 14 amino acids long. The CDR3 DNA reads as TGTGCCAGCAGCTCCCTGGCAGGTGGTCATGGCTACACCTTC. The encoded protein is CASSSLAGGHGYTF.

The V call is TRBV6-5, the J call TRBJ1-5, with a tentative D call TRBD1 (5 bases). This CDR3 is 14 amino acids long. CDR1 MNHEY and CDR2 SVGAGI come from the germline V gene. Trimming removed 6 bases at V and 4 bases at J, with 13 bases between. The CDR3 region has the DNA TGTGCCAGCAGACCGAGACAGAAAAATCAGCCCCAGCATTTT. It translates to CASRPRQKNQPQHF.

The rearrangement joins TRBV5-4 to TRBJ2-5; 12 bases align to TRBD1. Germline lookup yields CDR1 SGHNT and CDR2 YYREEE (reference sequence). With 4 bases clipped from V and 5 bases from J, the junction kept 9 bases outside the gene matches. This CDR3 spans 16 amino acids. CDR3: CASSPPGDRGRETQYF. CDR3 DNA sequence: TGTGCCAGCAGCCCCCCCGGGGACAGGGGGCGGGAGACCCAGTACTTC.

This clone was seen just once. This rearrangement joins TRBV15 to TRBJ2-3; D ambiguous. In germline, CDR1 is LNHNV, CDR2 YYDKDF (reference sequence). There are 13 residues in the CDR3. The V gene lost 0 bases and the J gene lost 6 bases, with 7 bases spanning the gap. The CDR3 DNA reads as TGTGCCACCAGCAGAGAGGGATTCGATACGCAGTATTTT. This sequence encodes CATSREGFDTQYF.

This clone was seen a few times. The chain couples TRBV29-1 to TRBJ2-5; D uncertain. Germline V gene lookup returns CDR1 SQVTM and CDR2 ANQGSEA. CDR3 length: 10 amino acids. V was pared by 4 bases and J by 5 bases, with 5 bases between. DNA for the CDR3: TGCAGCGTTGCCGAGGAGACCCAGTACTTC. Translated, it gives CSVAEETQYF.

The chain joins TRBV5-1 to TRBJ2-1, with TRBD2 matching over 8 bases. The CDR3 sequence is 15 residues long. Germline CDR1 SGHRS, CDR2 YFSETQ. The V and J ends lost 4 bases and 3 bases, in that order; junction bases with no gene match: 6. CDR3 DNA: TGCGCCAGCAGCGACGGCGGGGGGAGCTACAATGAGCAGTTCTTC. Protein: CASSDGGGSYNEQFF.

This chain links TRBV7-3 with TRBJ2-2, with D unclear. V shed 5 bases and J shed 5 bases, with 3 bases lying between them. The CDR3 is 11 residues long. Germline values: CDR1 SGHTA, CDR2 FQGTGA. The CDR3 sequence: CASSATGELFF. Here the CDR3 DNA reads TGTGCCAGCAGCGCTACCGGGGAGCTGTTTTTT.

The chain carries TRBV29-1 and TRBJ2-6; D not resolved. Germline assignment: CDR1 SQVTM and CDR2 ANQGSEA. The CDR3 contains 12 residues. V was clipped by 3 bases and J by 4 bases, with 4 bases between them. The CDR3 protein is CSVDSGANVLTF. The CDR3 DNA reads as TGCAGCGTTGACTCCGGGGCCAACGTCCTGACTTTC.

The chain employs TRBV23-1 and TRBJ2-1, with D tentatively TRBD1 or TRBD2 (5 bases each). TRBV23-1 qualifies as an ORF whose function is uncertain. The CDR3 runs to 16 residues. Trimming took off 8 bases at V and 2 bases at J, with 19 bases between the two ends. CDR3 protein: CASPSGTPAAYNEQFF. The CDR3 DNA sequence: TGCGCCAGCCCCTCAGGGACCCCAGCGGCCTACAATGAGCAGTTCTTC.

This clone was seen only once. The J gene is TRBJ2-1, the V gene TRBV18; possible D gene TRBD2, 6 bases. Trimming stripped 5 bases from V and 3 bases from J, with 14 bases between. The CDR3 runs to 15 residues. Germline CDR1 KGHSH, CDR2 LQKENI. The DNA of the CDR3 is TGTGCCAGCTCAGACGTTACGGGAGACTACAATGAGCAGTTCTTC. It translates to CASSDVTGDYNEQFF.

CDR3 DNA sequence: TGTGCCAGCAGCCCACTTAGCGGGAGGGTGAGCGAGCAGTACTTC. Amino acid sequence: CASSPLSGRVSEQYF. This chain joins TRBV7-2 and TRBJ2-7; the match to TRBD2 covers 11 bases. Germline V lookup: CDR1 SGHTA, CDR2 FQGNSA. V was pared by 5 bases and J by 6 bases, with 9 bases of the junction left unmatched. The CDR3 consists of 15 residues.

This clone was seen a few times. The chain recombines TRBV4-3 with TRBJ2-3; 10 bases map to TRBD2. Germline V gives CDR1 LGHNA, CDR2 YSLEER. CDR3 length: 14 amino acids. After removal of 2 bases from V and 5 bases from J, the junction contained 1 base not matched to a gene. The CDR3 is CASSQQREGDTQYF. As DNA, the CDR3 is TGCGCCAGCAGCCAACAGCGGGAGGGAGATACGCAGTATTTT.

In the case of this clone: The same CDR3 is also encoded by other DNA sequences in this sample. The V and J genes are TRBV11-2 and TRBJ2-7; D gene uncertain. The CDR3 covers 13 residues. V gave up 1 base and J gave up 1 base, with 5 bases separating them. From germline, CDR1 is SGHAT and CDR2 FQNNGV. CDR3 protein: CASSLGQSYEQYF. The CDR3 DNA follows: TGTGCCAGCAGCTTAGGCCAATCCTACGAGCAGTACTTC.